This T cell receptor (beta chain) came from a study of blood T cell repertoires in COVID-19. Unmatched junction bases numbered 12, after V lost 8 bases and J lost 3 bases. Germline V gives CDR1 SNHLY, CDR2 FYNNEI. CDR3 length: 16 residues. Original analysis: Reference gene primer amplification in the assay estimated nucleated cell counts. Profiling relied on immunoSEQ multiplex PCR, and the TCRdb table lists in-frame clones only, not all of them. V and J calls and clone size come straight from that table; D and trimming were deduced from the DNA. Here the sample spans approximately 290,000 clones, 75% to 90% being singletons. Grouping used clinical history reported by participants in a survey and questionnaire. What the recovered Cohort 3 donors had was two negative PCRs, clearance, or symptom resolution.

The rearrangement joins TRBV2 to TRBJ1-5, with 8 bases fitting TRBD1. The TCR was taken from a woman in her 30s who had recovered from COVID-19. Sample: PBMCs or T cells enriched from blood (not recorded which). The chain's CDR3 is CASLRDRGRDNQPQHF. The DNA for the CDR3 is TGTGCCAGCCTAAGAGACAGGGGAAGGGACAATCAGCCCCAGCATTTT.